Shown below are 27 T cell receptor beta chains from a single sample sequenced in a study of cytotoxic CD8 clonotypes in ibrutinib-treated CLL. Generated by immunoSEQ multiplex PCR, the TCRdb table keeps only in-frame clones and is missing some. The top ten hold under 5.5% of the sample, which has roughly 160,000 clones, more than 80% seen once. This specimen was PBMCs, taken after 24 months of ibrutinib treatment. The receptor source for this set is a human donor with chronic lymphocytic leukemia.

The chain carries TRBV30 and TRBJ2-1; unclear D gene. The CDR3 sequence is 13 residues long. CDR1 GTSNPN and CDR2 SVGIG come from the germline V gene (reference sequence). V shed 1 base and J shed 0 bases, with 4 bases lying between them. CDR3 DNA sequence: TGTGCCTGGAGTGGCGACTCCTACAATGAGCAGTTCTTC. It specifies CAWSGDSYNEQFF.

The gene calls are TRBV10-1 and TRBJ1-5, with 10 bases that match TRBD1. Trimming removed 7 bases from V and 3 bases from J; junction bases left unmatched: 6. The CDR3 runs 15 residues. In germline, CDR1 is WNHNN, CDR2 SYGVQD (reference sequence). The CDR3 is CASIDRGLVNQPQHF. The CDR3 DNA is TGCGCCAGCATAGACAGGGGGCTGGTCAATCAGCCCCAGCATTTT.

The rearrangement uses TRBV6-5 and TRBJ2-1; TRBD1 matches at 8 bases. CDR3 length: 13 amino acids. Trimming at V came to 6 bases and at J to 6 bases, leaving 4 bases not matched to a gene. CDR1 MNHEY and CDR2 SVGAGI come from the germline V gene. The CDR3: CASSQGAVNEQFF. The CDR3 DNA reads TGTGCCAGCAGCCAGGGGGCGGTCAATGAGCAGTTCTTC.

V and J are TRBV5-6 and TRBJ1-1, with 12 bases identical to TRBD1. Per the germline V gene, CDR1 is SGHDT and CDR2 is YYEEEE. Losses at the gene ends were 1 base for V and 2 bases for J; bases not matched to a gene: 9. The CDR3 sequence is 18 residues long. This CDR3 is CASSLWAGQGALNTEAFF. CDR3 coding DNA: TGTGCCAGCAGCTTGTGGGCGGGACAGGGGGCTTTAAACACTGAAGCTTTCTTT.

The V and J genes are TRBV29-1 and TRBJ1-2; the match to TRBD1 covers 8 bases. The ends lost 3 bases at V and 0 bases at J; junction bases unmatched: 9. Germline V gives CDR1 SQVTM, CDR2 ANQGSEA. The CDR3 extends over 16 amino acids. CDR3 nucleotide sequence: TGCAGCGTTGACCCCCGCCCAGGGGGCCCTAACTATGGCTACACCTTC. This translates into CSVDPRPGGPNYGYTF.

The chain uses TRBV7-2 and TRBJ2-3; D is possibly TRBD1 (6 bases). V was cut by 4 bases and J by 5 bases, with 10 bases left in between. From germline, CDR1 is SGHTA and CDR2 FQGNSA. The CDR3 has 13 residues. For the CDR3, the DNA is TGTGCCAGCAGCTGGACGACAGGAGATACGCAGTATTTT. Amino acids: CASSWTTGDTQYF.

The CDR3 protein is CASSLGTGARGSEAFF. In DNA, the CDR3 is TGCGCCAGCAGCTTGGGGACAGGGGCGCGGGGGTCTGAAGCTTTCTTT. V and J are TRBV5-1 and TRBJ1-1; 9 nucleotides agree with TRBD1. Germline CDR1 and CDR2: SGHRS and YFSETQ. CDR3 length: 16 residues. J lost 6 bases, V lost 0 bases, and 9 bases had no gene match.

The V and J genes are TRBV30 and TRBJ1-6; possible D gene TRBD1, 5 bases. The V gene lost 4 bases and the J gene lost 5 bases, with 12 bases spanning the gap. The CDR3 runs 14 residues. The V gene's germline CDR1 is GTSNPN and CDR2 SVGIG (reference sequence). The DNA of the CDR3 is TGTGCCTGGAATCAGGGTATGAATAATTCACCCCTCCACTTT. Translating gives CAWNQGMNNSPLHF.

The chain couples TRBV6-6 to TRBJ2-7; D may be TRBD2 (7 bases). Between the trimmed V and J ends, which lost 6 bases and 0 bases, there was a span of 18 bases. CDR3 length equals 16 residues. Germline V gene lookup returns CDR1 MNHNY and CDR2 SVGAGI (reference sequence). The CDR3 region is CASSQRGGAVSYEQYF. CDR3 DNA sequence: TGTGCCAGCAGCCAGAGAGGGGGGGCAGTCTCCTACGAGCAGTACTTC.

The V call is TRBV5-6, the J call TRBJ1-1; 8 bases agree with TRBD1. The length of the CDR3 is 13 residues. Looked up from germline, CDR1 is SGHDT and CDR2 is YYEEEE. V was pared by 3 bases and J by 7 bases, with 5 bases of the junction left unmatched. The CDR3: CASSSTGTGEAFF. The CDR3 region has the DNA TGTGCCAGCAGCTCGACCGGGACAGGTGAAGCTTTCTTT.

This clone was recorded only once. This chain joins TRBV7-8 and TRBJ1-1; D is perhaps TRBD1 (6 bases). Germline CDR1 is SGHVS and CDR2 is FQNEAQ. The CDR3 has 14 amino acids. V was clipped by 6 bases and J by 2 bases, with 13 bases between them. CDR3: CASSDGQPNTEAFF. The CDR3 DNA follows: TGTGCCAGCAGTGATGGACAGCCCAACACTGAAGCTTTCTTT.

V and J are TRBV5-4 and TRBJ2-5; the match to TRBD1 covers 7 bases. J gave up 2 bases and V 4 bases, and 11 bases lay outside the gene matches. The CDR3 loop spans 16 amino acids. CDR1 is SGHNT, CDR2 YYREEE, per germline (reference sequence). The chain's CDR3 is CASSPDGTAKQETQYF. The CDR3 DNA reads as TGTGCCAGCAGCCCGGACGGGACAGCTAAACAAGAGACCCAGTACTTC.

DNA of the CDR3: TGTGCCAGCAGTTACTCGAGGTCCAATGAGCAGTTCTTC. Protein product: CASSYSRSNEQFF. The chain is built from TRBV6-6 and TRBJ2-1; D remains unclear. Germline V gene sequence: CDR1 MNHNY, CDR2 SVGAGI (reference sequence). V was pared by 0 bases and J by 6 bases, with 6 bases between. The length of the CDR3 is 13 residues.

The chain couples TRBV2 to TRBJ1-4, with 10 bases matching TRBD1. V lost 9 bases, J lost 8 bases, and 9 bases stayed unmatched. The germline CDR1 and CDR2 sequences are SNHLY and FYNNEI. The CDR3 is 14 amino acids. CDR3 DNA sequence: TGTGCCAGTACCTGGGACAGGGGTGGCGAAAAACTGTTTTTT. Residues: CASTWDRGGEKLFF.

The chain uses TRBV9 and TRBJ2-3; 11 nucleotides line up with TRBD2. The V gene's germline CDR1 is SGDLS and CDR2 YYNGEE. The CDR3 extends over 16 amino acids. V lost 4 bases to trimming and J lost 6 bases; unmatched junction nucleotides: 10. The CDR3 sequence is CASSPSVAGGSDTQYF. CDR3 bases: TGTGCCAGCAGCCCCAGCGTAGCGGGAGGGTCCGATACGCAGTATTTT.

Notes on this clone: A much larger clone differs from this one at a single base, so this may be a read error. CDR3 region: CASSLIYEQFF. The CDR3, as DNA: TGTGCCAGCAGCTTGATCTATGAGCAGTTCTTC. The V and J genes are TRBV5-8 and TRBJ2-1; D remains ambiguous. Germline V gene lookup returns CDR1 SGHTS and CDR2 YDEGEE. The CDR3 runs 11 residues. V shed 1 base and J shed 8 bases, with 4 bases lying between them.

The chain carries TRBV10-2 and TRBJ1-4, with D possibly being TRBD1 (6 bases). The CDR3 is 15 residues long. V was shortened by 0 bases and J by 8 bases, with 13 bases between the two germline ends. Germline-derived CDR1 and CDR2 are WSHSY and SAAADI. CDR3 sequence reads: CASSESLGAHEKLFF. The CDR3 DNA is TGCGCCAGCAGTGAGTCGTTGGGGGCGCACGAAAAACTGTTTTTT.

This clone was found once. The rearrangement uses TRBV9 and TRBJ2-2; the D gene is possibly TRBD2 (6 bases). The CDR3 contains 14 residues. From germline, CDR1 is SGDLS and CDR2 YYNGEE. V lost 3 bases and J 4 bases, leaving 10 bases between the germline ends. The CDR3 loop is CASSERATTGELFF. CDR3 nucleotides: TGTGCCAGCAGCGAGCGGGCGACCACCGGGGAGCTGTTTTTT.

The chain is built from TRBV30 and TRBJ1-5, with D possibly TRBD1 on 5 matching bases. The V end lost 5 bases, the J end lost 5 bases, and 13 bases lay between the germline ends. This CDR3 is built from 13 residues. Germline CDR1 is GTSNPN and CDR2 is SVGIG (reference sequence). The DNA of the CDR3 is TGTGCCTGGGGTCAGGGAGGTTATCAGCCCCAGCATTTT. Its translation is CAWGQGGYQPQHF.

This chain uses TRBV5-1 with TRBJ1-1, with 9 bases matching TRBD1. The CDR3 is 15 amino acids. V dropped 4 bases and J dropped 5; count of bases not matched to a gene: 9. In germline, CDR1 is SGHRS, CDR2 YFSETQ. The CDR3 loop reads CASSRGQGSRTEAFF. The DNA for the CDR3 is TGCGCCAGCAGCAGGGGACAGGGTTCGAGGACTGAAGCTTTCTTT. The complete variable domain, with remaining parts taken from reference TRBV5-1 and TRBJ1-1, reads KAGVTQTPRYLIKTRGQQVTLSCSPISGHRSVSWYQQTPGQGLQFLFEYFSETQRNKGNFPGRFSGRQFSNSRSEMNVSTLELGDSALYLCASSRGQGSRTEAFFGQGTRLTVV.

This clone was seen once. V usage is TRBV27 and J usage is TRBJ2-3; D possibly uses TRBD1 or TRBD2 (5 bases each). In germline, CDR1 is MNHEY, CDR2 SMNVEV (reference sequence). The CDR3 has 12 amino acids. The V end lost 3 bases, the J end lost 14 bases, and 15 bases lay between the germline ends. The CDR3 is CASSLAGGGLYF. The CDR3 nucleotides are TGTGCCAGCAGTTTGGCCGGTGGGGGTCTGTATTTT.

The V gene is TRBV11-1, the J gene TRBJ2-3; no definite D call. The germline CDR1 and CDR2 sequences are SGHAT and FQDESV (reference sequence). V was shortened by 4 bases and J by 2 bases, with 1 base between the two germline ends. CDR3 length: 11 residues. The CDR3 spells CASSSTDTQYF. In DNA, the CDR3 is TGTGCCAGCAGCTCCACAGATACGCAGTATTTT. Combining the CDR3 with reference TRBV11-1 and TRBJ2-3 gives the whole variable domain EAEVAQSPRYKITEKSQAVAFWCDPISGHATLYWYRQILGQGPELLVQFQDESVVDDSQLPKDRFSAERLKGVDSTLKIQPAELGDSAMYLCASSSTDTQYFGPGTRLTVL.

The CDR3 loop reads CASRDGSGAGNYGYTF. In nucleotides, the CDR3 is TGTGCCAGCAGGGACGGGTCGGGTGCGGGGAACTATGGCTACACCTTC. V and J are TRBV6-6 and TRBJ1-2; D is ambiguous. This CDR3 contains 16 residues. V gave up 6 bases and J gave up 2 bases, with 19 bases separating them. Germline loops: CDR1 MNHNY, CDR2 SVGAGI (reference sequence).

This rearrangement joins TRBV19 to TRBJ1-2; no clear D. The germline gives CDR1 LNHDA, CDR2 SQIVND (reference sequence). Trimming pared 0 bases from V and 1 base from J, leaving 3 bases between. This CDR3 comprises 13 residues. Here the CDR3 DNA reads TGTGCCAGTAGTATAGAGGGTAACTATGGCTACACCTTC. This translates into CASSIEGNYGYTF.

The chain is built from TRBV7-2 and TRBJ2-1; 11 bases match TRBD1. V shed 5 bases and J 3 bases; nucleotides not matched to a gene: 0. CDR3 length: 14 amino acids. The germline gives CDR1 SGHTA, CDR2 FQGNSA. The DNA of the CDR3 is TGTGCCAGCAGCGGGACAGGGGGCTACAATGAGCAGTTCTTC. Translating gives CASSGTGGYNEQFF.

This sequence joins TRBV6-5 and TRBJ2-7; maybe TRBD2 (7 bases). V dropped 2 bases and J dropped 7 bases, with 18 bases sitting between them. Germline CDR1 reads MNHEY; CDR2 reads SVGAGI. The CDR3 covers 15 residues. As DNA, the CDR3 is TGTGCCAGCAGTTACGGAATGCAGGGGAGGGGGGAGCAGTACTTC. Encoded protein: CASSYGMQGRGEQYF.

The chain recombines TRBV28 with TRBJ1-2; D ambiguous. The CDR3 spans 12 residues. V lost 11 bases and J 4 bases, leaving 14 bases between the germline ends. From germline, CDR1 is MDHEN and CDR2 SYDVKM. CDR3 loop: CAEAARGYGYTF. Here the CDR3 DNA reads TGTGCCGAGGCTGCACGCGGCTATGGCTACACCTTC.